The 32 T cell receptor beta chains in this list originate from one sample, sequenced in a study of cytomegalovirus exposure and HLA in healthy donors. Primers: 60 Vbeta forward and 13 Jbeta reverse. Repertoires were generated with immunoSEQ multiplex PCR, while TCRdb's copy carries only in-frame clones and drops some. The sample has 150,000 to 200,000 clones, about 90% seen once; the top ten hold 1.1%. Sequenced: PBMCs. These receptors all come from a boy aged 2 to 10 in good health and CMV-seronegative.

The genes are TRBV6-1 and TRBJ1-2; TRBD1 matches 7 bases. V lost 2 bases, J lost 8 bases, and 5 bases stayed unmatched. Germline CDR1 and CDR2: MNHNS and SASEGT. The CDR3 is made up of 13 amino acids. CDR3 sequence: CASSESQGEGYTF. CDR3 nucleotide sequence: TGTGCCAGCAGTGAAAGTCAGGGGGAAGGCTACACCTTC.

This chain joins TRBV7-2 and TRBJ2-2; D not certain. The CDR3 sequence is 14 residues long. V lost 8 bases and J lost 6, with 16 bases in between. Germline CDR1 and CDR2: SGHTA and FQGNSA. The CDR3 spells CASSVELVAGELFF. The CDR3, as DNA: TGTGCCAGCTCCGTGGAGCTAGTGGCCGGGGAGCTGTTTTTT.

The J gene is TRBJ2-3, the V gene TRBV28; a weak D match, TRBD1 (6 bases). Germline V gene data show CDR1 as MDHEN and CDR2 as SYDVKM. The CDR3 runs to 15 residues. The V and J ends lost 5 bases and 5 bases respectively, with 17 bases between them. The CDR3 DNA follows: TGTGCCAGCAGTCCCGCCACAGGGTTTGGAGATACGCAGTATTTT. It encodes CASSPATGFGDTQYF.

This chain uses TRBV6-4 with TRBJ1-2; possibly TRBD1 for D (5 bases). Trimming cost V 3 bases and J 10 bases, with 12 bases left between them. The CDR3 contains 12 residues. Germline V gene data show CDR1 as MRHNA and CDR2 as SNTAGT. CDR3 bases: TGTGCCAGCAGTGAGGCAGGGTTTGACTACACCTTC. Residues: CASSEAGFDYTF.

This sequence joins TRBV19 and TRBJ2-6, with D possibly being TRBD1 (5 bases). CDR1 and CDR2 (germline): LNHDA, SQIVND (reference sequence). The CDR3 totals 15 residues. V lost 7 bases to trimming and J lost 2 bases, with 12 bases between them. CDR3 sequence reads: CASIAGPPGANVLTF. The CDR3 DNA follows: TGTGCCAGTATTGCAGGGCCTCCTGGGGCCAACGTCCTGACTTTC.

In DNA, the CDR3 is TGTGCCAGCAGCTCGGGGGGCCTTCTAGAGACCCAGTACTTC. It is translated as CASSSGGLLETQYF. V usage is TRBV7-7 and J usage is TRBJ2-5, with a possible D match to TRBD2 (7 bases). This CDR3 comprises 14 residues. V lost 4 bases, J lost 4 bases, and 13 bases lay in between. Germline CDR1 and CDR2: SSHAT and FNYEAQ (reference sequence).

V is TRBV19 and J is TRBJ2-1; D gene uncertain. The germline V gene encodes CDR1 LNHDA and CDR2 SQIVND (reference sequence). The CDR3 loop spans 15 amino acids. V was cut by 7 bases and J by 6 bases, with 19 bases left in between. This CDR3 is CASKRDHGDVNEQFF. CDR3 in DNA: TGTGCCAGTAAACGCGATCATGGAGATGTCAATGAGCAGTTCTTC.

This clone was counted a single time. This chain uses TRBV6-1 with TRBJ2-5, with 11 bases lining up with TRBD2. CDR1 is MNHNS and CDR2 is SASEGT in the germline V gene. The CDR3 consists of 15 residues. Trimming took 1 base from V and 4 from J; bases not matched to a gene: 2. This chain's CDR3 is CASSEVAGGRETQYF. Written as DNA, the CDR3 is TGTGCCAGCAGTGAAGTAGCGGGAGGGCGAGAGACCCAGTACTTC.

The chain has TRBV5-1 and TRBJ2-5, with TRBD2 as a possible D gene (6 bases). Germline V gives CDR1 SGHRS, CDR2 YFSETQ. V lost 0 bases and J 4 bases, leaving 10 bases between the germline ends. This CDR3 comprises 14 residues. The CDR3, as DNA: TGCGCCAGCAGCTTGGGGGACTCCCGAGAGACCCAGTACTTC. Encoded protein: CASSLGDSRETQYF.

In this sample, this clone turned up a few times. The CDR3, as DNA: TGTGCCAGCAGAGCTCCTAATGAAAAACTGTTTTTT. It specifies CASRAPNEKLFF. V usage is TRBV7-9 and J usage is TRBJ1-4; D call uncertain. In germline, CDR1 is SEHNR, CDR2 FQNEAQ (reference sequence). This CDR3 spans 12 amino acids. Trimming took 6 bases from V and 3 from J, leaving 5 bases between them.

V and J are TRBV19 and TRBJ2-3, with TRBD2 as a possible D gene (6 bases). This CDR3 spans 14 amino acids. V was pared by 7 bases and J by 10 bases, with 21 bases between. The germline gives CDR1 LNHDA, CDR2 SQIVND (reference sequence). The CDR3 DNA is TGTGCCAGTAACCCCACCTATGGGGGACTCCCGCAGTATTTT. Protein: CASNPTYGGLPQYF.

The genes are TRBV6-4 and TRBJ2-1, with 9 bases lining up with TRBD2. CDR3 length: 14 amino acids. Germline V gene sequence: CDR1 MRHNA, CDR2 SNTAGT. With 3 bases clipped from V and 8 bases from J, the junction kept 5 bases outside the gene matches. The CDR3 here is CASSEGAGGDEQFF. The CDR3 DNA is TGTGCCAGCAGTGAGGGTGCGGGAGGGGATGAGCAGTTCTTC.

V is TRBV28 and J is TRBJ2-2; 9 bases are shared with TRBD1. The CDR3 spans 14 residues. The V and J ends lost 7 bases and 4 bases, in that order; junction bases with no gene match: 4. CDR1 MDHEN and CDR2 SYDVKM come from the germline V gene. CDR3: CASTHRGPTGELFF. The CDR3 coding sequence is TGTGCCAGCACTCACAGGGGGCCCACCGGGGAGCTGTTTTTT.

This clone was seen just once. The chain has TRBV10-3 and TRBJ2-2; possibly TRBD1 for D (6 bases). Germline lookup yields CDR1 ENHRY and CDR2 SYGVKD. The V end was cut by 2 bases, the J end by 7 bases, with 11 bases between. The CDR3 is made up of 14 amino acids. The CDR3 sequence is CAISENRVGGELFF. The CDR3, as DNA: TGTGCCATCAGTGAGAACAGGGTTGGCGGGGAGCTGTTTTTT.

The CDR3 DNA follows: TGTGCCAGCAGCCCAACCGCCGGAGGACGAACAGATACGCAGTATTTT. Encoded protein: CASSPTAGGRTDTQYF. The rearrangement joins TRBV7-9 to TRBJ2-3, with D maybe TRBD2 (5 bases). V was shortened by 5 bases and J by 3 bases, with 18 bases between the two germline ends. The CDR3 is made up of 16 amino acids. CDR1 is SEHNR, CDR2 FQNEAQ, per germline (reference sequence).

CDR3: CASGLGLAGDTDTQYF. Here the CDR3 DNA reads TGTGCTAGTGGCCTTGGACTAGCGGGGGACACAGATACGCAGTATTTT. The chain links TRBV12-5 to TRBJ2-3; 13 bases align to TRBD2. The CDR3 consists of 16 residues. The J segment lost 2 bases and the V segment lost 6 bases, leaving 5 bases of the junction unmatched. The germline V gene has CDR1 LGHNT and CDR2 FRNRAP.

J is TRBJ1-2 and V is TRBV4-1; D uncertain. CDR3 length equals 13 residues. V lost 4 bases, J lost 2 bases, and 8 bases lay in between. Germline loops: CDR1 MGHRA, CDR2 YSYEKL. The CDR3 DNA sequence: TGCGCCAGCAGCCCCCGGAGCAACTATGGCTACACCTTC. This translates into CASSPRSNYGYTF.

CDR3 sequence: CASSYGQGNYGYTF. CDR3 nucleotide sequence: TGTGCCAGCAGTTACGGGCAGGGTAACTATGGCTACACCTTC. The chain is built from TRBV6-5 and TRBJ1-2; D is perhaps TRBD1 (5 bases). Germline CDR1 MNHEY, CDR2 SVGAGI. V was cut by 2 bases and J by 1 base, with 8 bases left in between. This CDR3 comprises 14 residues.

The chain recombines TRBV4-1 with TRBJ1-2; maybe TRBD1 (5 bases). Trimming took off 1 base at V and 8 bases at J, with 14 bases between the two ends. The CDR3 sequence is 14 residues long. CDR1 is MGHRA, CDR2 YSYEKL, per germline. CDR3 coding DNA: TGCGCCAGCAGCCAAGTAGTAGGGGTGGGCGGCTACACCTTC. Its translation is CASSQVVGVGGYTF.

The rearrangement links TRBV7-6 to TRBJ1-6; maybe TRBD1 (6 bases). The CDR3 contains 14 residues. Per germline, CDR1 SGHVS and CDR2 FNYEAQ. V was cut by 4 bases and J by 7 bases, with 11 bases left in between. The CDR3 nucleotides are TGTGCCAGCAGCTCGAGGGACATAAATTCACCCCTCCACTTT. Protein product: CASSSRDINSPLHF.

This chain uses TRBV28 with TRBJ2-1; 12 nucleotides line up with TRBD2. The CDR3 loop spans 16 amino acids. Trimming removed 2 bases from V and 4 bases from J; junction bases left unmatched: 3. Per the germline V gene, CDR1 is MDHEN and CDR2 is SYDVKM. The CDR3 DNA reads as TGTGCCAGCAGTTTACTTCTAGCGGGAGGGTACAATGAGCAGTTCTTC. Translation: CASSLLLAGGYNEQFF.

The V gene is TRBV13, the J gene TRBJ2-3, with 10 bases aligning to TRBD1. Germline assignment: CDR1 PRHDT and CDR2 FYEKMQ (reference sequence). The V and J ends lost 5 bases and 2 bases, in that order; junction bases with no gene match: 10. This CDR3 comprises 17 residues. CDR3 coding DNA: TGTGCCAGCAGCCCCTATGGGGACAGGGGTTACACAGATACGCAGTATTTT. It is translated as CASSPYGDRGYTDTQYF.

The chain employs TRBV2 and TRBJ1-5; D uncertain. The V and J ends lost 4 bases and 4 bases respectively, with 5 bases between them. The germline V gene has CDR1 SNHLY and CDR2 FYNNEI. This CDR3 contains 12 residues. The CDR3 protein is CASSGENQPQHF. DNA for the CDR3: TGTGCCAGCAGTGGAGAGAATCAGCCCCAGCATTTT.

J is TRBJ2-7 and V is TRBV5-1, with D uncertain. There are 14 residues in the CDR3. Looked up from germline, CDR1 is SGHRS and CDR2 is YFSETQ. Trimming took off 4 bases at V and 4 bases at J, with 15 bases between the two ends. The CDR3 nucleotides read TGCGCCAGCAGCCAACTCCACGCTAGGTACGAGCAGTACTTC. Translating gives CASSQLHARYEQYF.

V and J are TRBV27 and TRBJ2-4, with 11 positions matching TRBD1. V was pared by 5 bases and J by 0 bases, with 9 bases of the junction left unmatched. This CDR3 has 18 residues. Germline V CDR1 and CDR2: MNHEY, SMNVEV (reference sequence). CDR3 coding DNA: TGTGCCAGCAGTACAGGCGGACAGGGGGCGGTAGCCAAAAACATTCAGTACTTC. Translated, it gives CASSTGGQGAVAKNIQYF.

Written as DNA, the CDR3 is TGCAGTTGGACTAGGGGAGAGCAGTTCTTC. Its protein is CSWTRGEQFF. The rearrangement links TRBV20-1 to TRBJ2-1, with TRBD2 matching 7 bases. This CDR3 is built from 10 residues. The V gene end was trimmed by 8 bases and the J gene end by 10 bases; junction bases not matched to a gene: 5. CDR1 is DFQATT, CDR2 SNEGSKA, per germline (reference sequence).

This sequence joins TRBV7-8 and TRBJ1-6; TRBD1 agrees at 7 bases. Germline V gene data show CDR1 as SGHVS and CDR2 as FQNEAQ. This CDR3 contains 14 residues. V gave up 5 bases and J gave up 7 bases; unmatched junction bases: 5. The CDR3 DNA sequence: TGTGCCAGCAGCCCAGGACAGGACAATTCACCCCTCCACTTT. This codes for CASSPGQDNSPLHF.

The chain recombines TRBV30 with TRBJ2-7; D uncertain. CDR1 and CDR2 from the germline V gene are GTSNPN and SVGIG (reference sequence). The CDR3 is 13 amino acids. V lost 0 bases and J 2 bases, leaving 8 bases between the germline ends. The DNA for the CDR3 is TGTGCCTGGAGTGTAGCCGCCCCCTACGAGCAGTACTTC. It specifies CAWSVAAPYEQYF.

The CDR3 DNA sequence: TGTGCCAGCAGTGCACACAGGATATTCGGTATGGAGACCCAGTACTTC. Protein: CASSAHRIFGMETQYF. V usage is TRBV6-1 and J usage is TRBJ2-5, with D possibly being TRBD1 (5 bases). CDR1 is MNHNS, CDR2 SASEGT, per germline. Trimming removed 4 bases from V and 5 bases from J, with 20 bases in between. The CDR3 spans 16 residues.

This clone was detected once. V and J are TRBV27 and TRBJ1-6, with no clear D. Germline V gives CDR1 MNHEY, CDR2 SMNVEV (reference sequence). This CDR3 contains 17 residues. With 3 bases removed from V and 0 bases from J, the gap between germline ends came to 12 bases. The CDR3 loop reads CASSFQAKSSYNSPLHF. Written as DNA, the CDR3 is TGTGCCAGCAGTTTTCAAGCTAAAAGCTCCTATAATTCACCCCTCCACTTT.

CDR3 nucleotides: TGTGCCAGTAGTCCAATAGCGGGAGCCGTTTACAATGAGCAGTTCTTC. The encoded protein is CASSPIAGAVYNEQFF. The V gene is TRBV19, the J gene TRBJ2-1, with 9 bases lining up with TRBD2. Germline V gene sequence: CDR1 LNHDA, CDR2 SQIVND (reference sequence). CDR3 length: 16 residues. V gave up 5 bases and J gave up 4 bases; unmatched junction bases: 9.

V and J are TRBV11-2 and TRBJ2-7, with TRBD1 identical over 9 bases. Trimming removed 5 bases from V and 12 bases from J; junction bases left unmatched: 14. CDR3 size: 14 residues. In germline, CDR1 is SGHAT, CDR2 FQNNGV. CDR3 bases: TGTGCCAGCAGCCCACAGGGGGCATATCGTGATCCGTACTTC. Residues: CASSPQGAYRDPYF.